The clone carrying this T cell receptor (beta chain) was seen once. Antigen specificity is unknown. The sample comes from a study of T-cell memory formation after mild COVID-19. V lost 0 bases to trimming and J lost 7 bases; unmatched junction nucleotides: 5. CDR1 is SGHVS, CDR2 FNYEAQ, per germline. This CDR3 contains 15 residues. Overall study findings and caveats: Shrinking CD4+ clones resided mostly in CM and EM, and CD8+ ones in EMRA.

TCRdb redid the calling of the 5' RACE reads with MiXCR, one entry per CDR3 protein. The sample shows 450,000 to 700,000 distinct CDR3 sequences, approximately 19% of them seen only once. Material for sequencing was PBMCs or a T cell subset sorted from them (not recorded which). This receptor was taken from an adult woman who had mild COVID-19 (a few samples of this study predate the infection). Cell type and time point are not known. The chain employs TRBV7-6 and TRBJ1-5; 8 bases fit TRBD1. The CDR3: CASSLAVSGGQPQHF. In DNA form, the CDR3 reads TGTGCCAGCAGCTTAGCGGTTTCAGGGGGCCAGCCCCAGCATTTT.